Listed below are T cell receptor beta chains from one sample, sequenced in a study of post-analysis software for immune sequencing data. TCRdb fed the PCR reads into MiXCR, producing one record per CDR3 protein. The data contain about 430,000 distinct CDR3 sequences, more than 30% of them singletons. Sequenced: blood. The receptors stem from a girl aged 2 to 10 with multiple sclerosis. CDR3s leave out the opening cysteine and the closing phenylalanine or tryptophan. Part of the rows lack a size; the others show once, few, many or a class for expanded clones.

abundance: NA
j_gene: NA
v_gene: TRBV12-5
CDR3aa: ASGWSLVGGSYNEQY

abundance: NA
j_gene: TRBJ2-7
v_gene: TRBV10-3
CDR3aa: AISDTGGIRYEQY

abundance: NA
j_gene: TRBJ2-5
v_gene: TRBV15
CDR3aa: ATSRDRGSRETQY

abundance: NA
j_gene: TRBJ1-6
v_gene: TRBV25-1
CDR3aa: ASSVGSSPLH

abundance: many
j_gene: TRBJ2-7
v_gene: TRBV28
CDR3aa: ASSSPRLGGRYEQY

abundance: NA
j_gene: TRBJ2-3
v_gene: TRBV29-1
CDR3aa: SVEDSFTDTQY

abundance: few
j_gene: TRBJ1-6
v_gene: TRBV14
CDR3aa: ASSQSRTVLH

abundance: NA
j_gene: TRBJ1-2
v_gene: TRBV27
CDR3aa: ASSLIPGAPYGYT

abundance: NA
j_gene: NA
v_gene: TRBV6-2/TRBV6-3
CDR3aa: ASSNAGTGGYEQY

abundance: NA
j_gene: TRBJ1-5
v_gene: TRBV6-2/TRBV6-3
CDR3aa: ASTHDRRAQPQH

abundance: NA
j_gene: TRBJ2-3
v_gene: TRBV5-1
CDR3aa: ASSLEGQFTDTQY

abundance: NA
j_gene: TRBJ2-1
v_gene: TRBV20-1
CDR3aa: SATRTGRRNEQF

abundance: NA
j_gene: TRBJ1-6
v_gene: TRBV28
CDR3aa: ASSVTGTSPLH

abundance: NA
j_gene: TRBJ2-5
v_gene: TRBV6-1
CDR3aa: ASSEAPGTRGTQY

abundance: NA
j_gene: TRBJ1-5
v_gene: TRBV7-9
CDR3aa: ASNSEGQPQH

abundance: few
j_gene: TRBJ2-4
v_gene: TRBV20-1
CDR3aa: SARDTGRAGIQY

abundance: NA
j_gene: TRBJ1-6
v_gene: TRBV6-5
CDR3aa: ASSYSPLPPLH

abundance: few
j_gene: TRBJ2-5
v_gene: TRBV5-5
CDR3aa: ASTEVRGPQEAQY

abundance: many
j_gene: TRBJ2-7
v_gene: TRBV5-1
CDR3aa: ASSLGDRPYEQY

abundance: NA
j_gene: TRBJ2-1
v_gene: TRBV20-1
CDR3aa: SAGGWAREHNGQF

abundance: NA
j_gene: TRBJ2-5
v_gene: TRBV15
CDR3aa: ATSRTGRGEAQY

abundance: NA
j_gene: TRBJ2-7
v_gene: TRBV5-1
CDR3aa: ASSSTSGSTRDEQY